The source of this T cell receptor beta chain is a study of human T cells and chemical hapten exposure. About the study: 2% DPC applied to a 2 cm by 2 cm arm area sensitized donors.

As for this clonotype: Its antigen is not known.

The CDR3 sequence is 11 residues long. Trimming cost V 4 bases and J 5 bases, with 8 bases left between them. Germline lookup yields CDR1 SQVTM and CDR2 ANQGSEA. Time point here: patch test 1, 2 weeks after DPC sensitization. Indicated treatment: therapeutic diphenylcyclopropenone sensitization with weekly scalp DPC. Total RNA was extracted from unfractionated whole blood. The study, taken as a whole, reports: Sensitizing to DPC left TCRs with a frequency above 1 in 1000 unaltered. Expanded TCR sets contained significantly more large CDR3 similarity clusters than controls.

TCRdb reprocessed the RACE reads with MiXCR, giving one entry per CDR3 protein. The sample consists of 79,000 or so distinct CDR3 sequences, approximately 35% of them appearing once. The clonotype was recovered from a man aged 40-50 years with alopecia areata. Some clones in this sample may be carry-over from other donors' samples. The sample in question was whole blood, obtained in connection with sensitization to the hapten diphenylcyclopropenone (DPC). The rearrangement uses TRBV29-1 and TRBJ2-5; D is uncertain. The CDR3 DNA sequence: TGCAGCGTTGTGATCCGGGAGACCCAGTACTTC. Protein product: CSVVIRETQYF.